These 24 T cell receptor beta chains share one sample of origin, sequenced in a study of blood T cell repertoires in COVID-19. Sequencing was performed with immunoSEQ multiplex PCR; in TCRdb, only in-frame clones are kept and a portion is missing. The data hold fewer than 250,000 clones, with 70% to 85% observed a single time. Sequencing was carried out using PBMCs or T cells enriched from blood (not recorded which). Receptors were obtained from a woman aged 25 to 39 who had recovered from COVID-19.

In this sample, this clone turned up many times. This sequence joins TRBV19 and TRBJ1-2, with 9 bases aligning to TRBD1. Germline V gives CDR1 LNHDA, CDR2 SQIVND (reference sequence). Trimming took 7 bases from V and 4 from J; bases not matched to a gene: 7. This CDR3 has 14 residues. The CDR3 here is CASIGTGTIYGYTF. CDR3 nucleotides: TGTGCCAGTATTGGGACAGGGACCATCTATGGCTACACCTTC.

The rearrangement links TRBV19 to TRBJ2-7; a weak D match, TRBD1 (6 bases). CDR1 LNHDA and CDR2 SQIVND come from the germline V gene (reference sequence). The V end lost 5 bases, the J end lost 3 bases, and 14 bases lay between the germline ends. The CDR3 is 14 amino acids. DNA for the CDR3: TGTGCCAGTAGTCCCCGGGACACTGGCTACGAGCAGTACTTC. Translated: CASSPRDTGYEQYF. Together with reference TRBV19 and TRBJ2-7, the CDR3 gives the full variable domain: DGGITQSPKYLFRKEGQNVTLSCEQNLNHDAMYWYRQDPGQGLRLIYYSQIVNDFQKGDIAEGYSVSREKKESFPLTVTSAQKNPTAFYLCASSPRDTGYEQYFGPGTRLTVT.

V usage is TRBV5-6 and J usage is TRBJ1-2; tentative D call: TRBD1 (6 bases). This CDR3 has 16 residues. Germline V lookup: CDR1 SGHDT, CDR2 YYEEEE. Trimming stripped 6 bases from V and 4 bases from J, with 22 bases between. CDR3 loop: CASTPRDTGSTYGYTF. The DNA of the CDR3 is TGTGCCAGCACCCCCCGGGACACCGGATCAACCTATGGCTACACCTTC.

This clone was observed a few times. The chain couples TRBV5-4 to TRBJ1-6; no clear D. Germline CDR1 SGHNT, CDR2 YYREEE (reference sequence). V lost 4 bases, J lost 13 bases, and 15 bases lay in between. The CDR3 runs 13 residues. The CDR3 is CASSPQTMAPLHF. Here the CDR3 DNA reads TGTGCCAGCAGCCCTCAAACCATGGCCCCCCTCCACTTT.

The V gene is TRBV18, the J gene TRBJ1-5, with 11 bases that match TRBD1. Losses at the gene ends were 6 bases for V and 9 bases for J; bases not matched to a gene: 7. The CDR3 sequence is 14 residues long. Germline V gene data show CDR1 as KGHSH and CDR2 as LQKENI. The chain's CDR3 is CASSEGQGELPQHF. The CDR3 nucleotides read TGTGCCAGCTCGGAGGGACAGGGGGAGTTGCCCCAGCATTTT.

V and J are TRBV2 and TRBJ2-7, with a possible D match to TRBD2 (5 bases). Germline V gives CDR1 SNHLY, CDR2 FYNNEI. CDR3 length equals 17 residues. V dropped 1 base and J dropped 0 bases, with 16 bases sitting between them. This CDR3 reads CASSEGLDLGVSYEQYV. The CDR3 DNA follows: TGTGCCAGCAGTGAAGGTCTGGACCTCGGGGTCTCCTACGAGCAGTACGTC.

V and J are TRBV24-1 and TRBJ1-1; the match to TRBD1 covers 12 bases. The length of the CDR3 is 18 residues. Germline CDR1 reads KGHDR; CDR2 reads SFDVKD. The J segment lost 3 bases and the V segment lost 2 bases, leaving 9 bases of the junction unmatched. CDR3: CATSDSPGTGGEDTEAFF. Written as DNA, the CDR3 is TGTGCCACCAGTGATTCCCCTGGGACAGGGGGCGAGGACACTGAAGCTTTCTTT.

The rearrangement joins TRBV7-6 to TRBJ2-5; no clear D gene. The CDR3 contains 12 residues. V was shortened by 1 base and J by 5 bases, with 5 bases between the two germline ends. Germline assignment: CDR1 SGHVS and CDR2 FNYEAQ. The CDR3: CASSLDGETQYF. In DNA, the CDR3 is TGTGCCAGCAGCTTAGATGGCGAGACCCAGTACTTC.

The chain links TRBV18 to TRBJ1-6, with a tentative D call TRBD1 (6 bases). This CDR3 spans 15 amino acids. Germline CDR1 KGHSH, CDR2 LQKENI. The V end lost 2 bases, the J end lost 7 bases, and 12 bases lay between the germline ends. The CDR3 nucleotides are TGTGCCAGCTCACCAAATGCAGGGGAAAATTCACCCCTCCACTTT. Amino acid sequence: CASSPNAGENSPLHF.

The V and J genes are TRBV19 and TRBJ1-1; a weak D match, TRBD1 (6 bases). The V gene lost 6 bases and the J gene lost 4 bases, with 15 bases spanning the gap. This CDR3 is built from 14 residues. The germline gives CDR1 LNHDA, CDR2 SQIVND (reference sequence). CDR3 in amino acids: CASSIQGRGTEAFF. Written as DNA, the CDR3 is TGTGCCAGTAGCATCCAGGGGAGGGGCACTGAAGCTTTCTTT.

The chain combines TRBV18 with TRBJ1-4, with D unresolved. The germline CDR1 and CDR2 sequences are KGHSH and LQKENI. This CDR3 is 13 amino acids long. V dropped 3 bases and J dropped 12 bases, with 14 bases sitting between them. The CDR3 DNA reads TGTGCCAGCTCACCTGACCCCCCGGGAGAACTGTTTTTT. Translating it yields CASSPDPPGELFF.

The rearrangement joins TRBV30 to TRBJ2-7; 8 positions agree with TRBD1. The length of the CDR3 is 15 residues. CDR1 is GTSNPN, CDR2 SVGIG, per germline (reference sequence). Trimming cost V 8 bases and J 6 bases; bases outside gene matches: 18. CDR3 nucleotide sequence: TGTGCCCAGGGGGCGTCTGGGGTCTACCTCAGCGAGCAGTACTTC. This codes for CAQGASGVYLSEQYF.

CDR3 sequence: CASSYSGQANSYEQYF. DNA for the CDR3: TGTGCCAGCAGTTACTCGGGGCAGGCCAATTCCTACGAGCAGTACTTC. The V and J genes are TRBV6-5 and TRBJ2-7; D is perhaps TRBD1 (5 bases). V shed 0 bases and J shed 1 base, with 13 bases lying between them. This CDR3 region has 16 residues. The germline V gene has CDR1 MNHEY and CDR2 SVGAGI.

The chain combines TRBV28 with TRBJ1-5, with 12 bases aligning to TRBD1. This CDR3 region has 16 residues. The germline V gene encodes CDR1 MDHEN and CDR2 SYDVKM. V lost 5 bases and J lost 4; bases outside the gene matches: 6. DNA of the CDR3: TGTGCCAGCAGTCCCAGGGACAGGGGGCGGAATCAGCCCCAGCATTTT. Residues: CASSPRDRGRNQPQHF.

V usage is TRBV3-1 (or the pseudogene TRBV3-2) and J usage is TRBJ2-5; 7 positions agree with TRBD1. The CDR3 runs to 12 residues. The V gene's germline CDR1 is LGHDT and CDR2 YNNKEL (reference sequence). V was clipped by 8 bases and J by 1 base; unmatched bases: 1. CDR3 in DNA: TGTGCCAGCCGACAGGGCCAAGAGACCCAGTACTTC. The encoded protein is CASRQGQETQYF.

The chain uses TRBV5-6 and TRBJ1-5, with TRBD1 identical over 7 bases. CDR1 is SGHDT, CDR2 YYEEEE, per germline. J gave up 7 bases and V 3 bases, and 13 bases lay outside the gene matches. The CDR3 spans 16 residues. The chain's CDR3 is CASSWQRGLGGQPQHF. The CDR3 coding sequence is TGTGCCAGCAGCTGGCAGAGGGGGCTTGGCGGACAGCCCCAGCATTTT.

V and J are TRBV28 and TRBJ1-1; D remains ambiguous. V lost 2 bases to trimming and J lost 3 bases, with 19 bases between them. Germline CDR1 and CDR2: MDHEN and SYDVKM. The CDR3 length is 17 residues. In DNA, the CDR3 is TGTGCCAGCAGTTTAAGCGGGTCAAGGGTGTGGGACACTGAAGCTTTCTTT. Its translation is CASSLSGSRVWDTEAFF.

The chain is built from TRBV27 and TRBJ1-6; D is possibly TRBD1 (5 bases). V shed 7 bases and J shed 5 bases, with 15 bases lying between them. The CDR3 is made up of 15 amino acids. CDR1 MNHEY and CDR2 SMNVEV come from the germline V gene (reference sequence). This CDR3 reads CASIPDSLHNSPLHF. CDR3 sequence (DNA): TGTGCCAGCATTCCTGACAGCCTTCATAATTCACCCCTCCACTTT.

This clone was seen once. CDR3 sequence reads: CASRDGTVNQPQHF. The CDR3 DNA sequence: TGTGCCAGTAGGGATGGGACAGTCAATCAGCCCCAGCATTTT. The chain is built from TRBV19 and TRBJ1-5, with 7 nucleotides matching TRBD1. The length of the CDR3 is 14 residues. Germline CDR1 and CDR2: LNHDA and SQIVND (reference sequence). The V segment lost 6 bases and the J segment 3 bases; nucleotides outside the gene matches: 5.

In DNA, the CDR3 is TGTGCCAGCAGTCCAGGGACAGGGGGCCAAGAGACCCAGTACTTC. Encoded protein: CASSPGTGGQETQYF. V gene TRBV28 combines with J gene TRBJ2-5, with TRBD1 matching over 11 bases. Germline V gene lookup returns CDR1 MDHEN and CDR2 SYDVKM. This CDR3 contains 15 residues. V was clipped by 5 bases and J by 1 base; unmatched bases: 3.

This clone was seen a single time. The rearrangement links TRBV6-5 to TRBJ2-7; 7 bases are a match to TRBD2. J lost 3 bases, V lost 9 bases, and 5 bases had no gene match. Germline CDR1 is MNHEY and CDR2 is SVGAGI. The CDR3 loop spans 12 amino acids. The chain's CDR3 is CASLGGVYEQYV. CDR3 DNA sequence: TGTGCCAGTCTGGGGGGGGTCTACGAGCAGTACGTC.

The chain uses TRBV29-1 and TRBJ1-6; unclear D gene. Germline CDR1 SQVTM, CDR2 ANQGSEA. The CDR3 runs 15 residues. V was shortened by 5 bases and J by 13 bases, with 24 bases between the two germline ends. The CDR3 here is CSVSILAEEEAPLHF. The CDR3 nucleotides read TGCAGCGTTTCGATCCTCGCAGAGGAAGAAGCGCCCCTCCACTTT.

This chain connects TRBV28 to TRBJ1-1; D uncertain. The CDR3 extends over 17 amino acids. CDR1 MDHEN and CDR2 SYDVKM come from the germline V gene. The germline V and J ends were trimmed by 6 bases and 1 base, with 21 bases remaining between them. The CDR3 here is CASSLITVTGSNTEAFF. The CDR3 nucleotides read TGTGCCAGCAGCCTTATAACCGTGACGGGATCGAACACTGAAGCTTTCTTT.

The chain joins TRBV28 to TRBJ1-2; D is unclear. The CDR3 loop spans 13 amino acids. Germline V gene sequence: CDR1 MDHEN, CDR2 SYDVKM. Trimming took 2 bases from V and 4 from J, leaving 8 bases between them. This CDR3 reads CASSLGQVYGYTF. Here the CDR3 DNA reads TGTGCCAGCAGTTTAGGTCAGGTCTATGGCTACACCTTC.